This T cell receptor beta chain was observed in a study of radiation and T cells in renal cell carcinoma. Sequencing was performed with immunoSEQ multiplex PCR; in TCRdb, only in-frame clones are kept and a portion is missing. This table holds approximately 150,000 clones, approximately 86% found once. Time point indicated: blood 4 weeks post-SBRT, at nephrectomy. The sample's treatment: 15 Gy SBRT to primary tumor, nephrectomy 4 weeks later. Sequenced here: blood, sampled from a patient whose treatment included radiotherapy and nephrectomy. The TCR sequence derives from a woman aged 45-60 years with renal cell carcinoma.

This CDR3 is CASSEWRIGTDTQYF. CDR3 DNA sequence: TGTGCCAGCAGTGAATGGAGAATCGGCACAGATACGCAGTATTTT. The chain couples TRBV2 to TRBJ2-3; no firm D call. The germline V and J ends were trimmed by 2 bases and 1 base, with 10 bases remaining between them. Germline V gene sequence: CDR1 SNHLY, CDR2 FYNNEI. The CDR3 is 15 residues long.